One sample yielded the 9 T cell receptor beta chains listed below, sequenced in a study of blood T cell repertoires in COVID-19. Generated by immunoSEQ multiplex PCR, the TCRdb table keeps only in-frame clones and is missing some. The top ten clones hold 1.9% of a sample with under 150,000 clones, 80% of them seen once. Sequenced sample: peripheral blood. The receptors originated from a man between 65 and 85 years old with acute or convalescent COVID-19.

This clone was seen a few times. J is TRBJ2-5 and V is TRBV6-5, with TRBD2 identical over 10 bases. The germline gives CDR1 MNHEY, CDR2 SVGAGI. This CDR3 region has 16 residues. The V and J ends lost 0 bases and 2 bases, in that order; junction bases with no gene match: 3. The DNA for the CDR3 is TGTGCCAGCAGTTACTCTAGCGGGGGGACTCAAGAGACCCAGTACTTC. Translated, it gives CASSYSSGGTQETQYF.

V usage is TRBV7-2 and J usage is TRBJ2-3, with TRBD2 matching over 7 bases. Trimming took 2 bases from V and 3 from J; bases not matched to a gene: 11. Germline-derived CDR1 and CDR2 are SGHTA and FQGNSA. The CDR3 has 17 residues. The CDR3 DNA is TGTGCCAGCAGCTTAAGGCGGCGGGGGTATCAGACAGATACGCAGTATTTT. Amino acid sequence: CASSLRRRGYQTDTQYF.

This clone was observed a single time. V is TRBV5-6 and J is TRBJ2-7; 9 bases match TRBD1. The CDR3 loop spans 14 amino acids. The junction had 2 bases not matched to a gene; V was cut back by 2 bases and J by 2 bases. Germline CDR1 is SGHDT and CDR2 is YYEEEE. CDR3 sequence (DNA): TGTGCCAGCAGCTTCGGGACAGGGACCTACGAGCAGTACTTC. Protein: CASSFGTGTYEQYF.

This clone has more than one count but fewer than ten. The gene calls are TRBV7-9 and TRBJ1-4; TRBD1 matches 8 bases. Germline assignment: CDR1 SEHNR and CDR2 FQNEAQ (reference sequence). The CDR3 spans 14 residues. The V and J ends lost 3 bases and 6 bases, in that order; junction bases with no gene match: 3. The CDR3 DNA reads as TGTGCCAGCAGCTTGGCAGGGGGCTATGAAAAACTGTTTTTT. Residues: CASSLAGGYEKLFF.

This chain connects TRBV6-5 to TRBJ1-3; TRBD1 aligns across 7 bases. Germline V gene lookup returns CDR1 MNHEY and CDR2 SVGAGI. V was pared by 4 bases and J by 0 bases, with 6 bases of the junction left unmatched. This CDR3 has 16 residues. The CDR3 sequence is CASSLTGQGSGNTIYF. In DNA form, the CDR3 reads TGTGCCAGCAGTTTGACAGGGCAAGGCTCTGGAAACACCATATATTTT.

This clone was detected only once. The rearrangement uses TRBV18 and TRBJ2-7; 7 positions agree with TRBD1. Germline V gives CDR1 KGHSH, CDR2 LQKENI. The CDR3 consists of 10 residues. This CDR3 reads CASSQGTETV. The CDR3 nucleotides read TGTGCCAGCTCCCAAGGGACAGAGACTGTT.

The CDR3, as DNA: TGTGCCAGCAGCTTAGCGCAGAGCTCTGGGGCCAACGTCCTGACTTTC. The encoded protein is CASSLAQSSGANVLTF. This sequence joins TRBV5-8 and TRBJ2-6, with unresolved D. V was pared by 2 bases and J by 0 bases, with 9 bases between. The germline gives CDR1 SGHTS, CDR2 YDEGEE. The CDR3 totals 16 residues.

The rearrangement joins TRBV5-1 to TRBJ1-1; D is uncertain. Between the trimmed V and J ends, which lost 4 bases and 5 bases, there was a span of 21 bases. CDR3 length equals 16 residues. Germline V CDR1 and CDR2: SGHRS, YFSETQ. The CDR3 here is CASSLRIDSPGTEAFF. CDR3 DNA: TGCGCCAGCAGCCTTCGGATTGACTCCCCGGGAACTGAAGCTTTCTTT. The full variable domain, its missing parts supplied by reference TRBV5-1 and TRBJ1-1, is KAGVTQTPRYLIKTRGQQVTLSCSPISGHRSVSWYQQTPGQGLQFLFEYFSETQRNKGNFPGRFSGRQFSNSRSEMNVSTLELGDSALYLCASSLRIDSPGTEAFFGQGTRLTVV.

The V call is TRBV5-1, the J call TRBJ1-2; the D is unclear. Trimming pared 2 bases from V and 6 bases from J, leaving 14 bases between. The CDR3 spans 14 residues. CDR1 and CDR2 from the germline V gene are SGHRS and YFSETQ. The CDR3 DNA reads as TGCGCCAGCAGCTTCACCGTTTTGGGAGATGGCTACACCTTC. Translating gives CASSFTVLGDGYTF.